One sample yielded the 16 T cell receptor beta chains listed below, sequenced in a study of blood T cell repertoires in COVID-19. Assay: immunoSEQ multiplex PCR; the TCRdb copy retains only in-frame clones and omits some. This table has approximately 190,000 clones, 80% appearing once. Sample: peripheral blood. These receptors originate from a man aged 60 to 69 with acute or convalescent COVID-19.

The V and J genes are TRBV5-1 and TRBJ1-2; maybe TRBD1 (5 bases). Germline V lookup: CDR1 SGHRS, CDR2 YFSETQ. The CDR3 spans 14 residues. V was trimmed by 4 bases and J by 7 bases, leaving 17 bases between them. The CDR3 loop is CASSRRGEGPGYTF. The CDR3 bases are TGCGCCAGCAGCCGGCGTGGGGAGGGGCCTGGCTACACCTTC.

CDR3 amino acids: CSVGAGGTEQFF. The CDR3 DNA sequence: TGCAGCGTTGGGGCGGGCGGCACTGAGCAGTTCTTC. This sequence joins TRBV29-1 and TRBJ2-1; TRBD2 is a possible D gene (5 bases). The CDR3 extends over 12 amino acids. V was trimmed by 4 bases and J by 9 bases, leaving 13 bases between them. Germline lookup yields CDR1 SQVTM and CDR2 ANQGSEA.

This clone is judged medium-sized. Distinct nucleotide sequences in the sample also encode this CDR3. The J gene is TRBJ2-3, the V gene TRBV6-4; 9 nucleotides match TRBD2. The CDR3 loop spans 15 amino acids. With 0 bases clipped from V and 4 bases from J, the junction kept 2 bases outside the gene matches. Germline V CDR1 and CDR2: MRHNA, SNTAGT. This chain's CDR3 is CASSDSSGGADTQYF. CDR3 DNA sequence: TGTGCCAGCAGTGACTCTAGCGGGGGCGCAGATACGCAGTATTTT.

V is TRBV18 and J is TRBJ2-3; no definite D call. Per germline, CDR1 KGHSH and CDR2 LQKENI. The CDR3 runs to 14 residues. Trimming took off 0 bases at V and 1 base at J, with 5 bases between the two ends. The CDR3 DNA follows: TGTGCCAGCTCACCACCTATTGGCACAGATACGCAGTATTTT. It codes for CASSPPIGTDTQYF.

The J gene is TRBJ1-2, the V gene TRBV21-1; the D segment call TRBD1 is taken from the table without a DNA check. TRBV21-1 is marked as a pseudogene. The CDR3 consists of 14 residues. The DNA for the CDR3 is TGTGCCAGCAGCGGAGGGACAGGGATTTTCCGCTACACCTTC. This encodes CASSGGTGIFRYTF.

The CDR3 here is CASSPLQGGLDSPLHF. The DNA of the CDR3 is TGTGCCAGCAGCCCCTTACAGGGAGGGCTAGATTCACCCCTCCACTTT. The V call is TRBV7-6, the J call TRBJ1-6; tentatively, D is TRBD1 (6 bases). From germline, CDR1 is SGHVS and CDR2 FNYEAQ. The CDR3 covers 16 residues. V was pared by 5 bases and J by 8 bases, with 19 bases between.

This chain uses TRBV12-5 with TRBJ1-2; D gene ambiguous. The CDR3 length is 13 residues. Germline-derived CDR1 and CDR2 are LGHNT and FRNRAP. Trimming pared 1 base from V and 11 bases from J, leaving 14 bases between. DNA for the CDR3: TGTGCTAGTGGTTTGGCGGGAAGCGAGAGGTACACCTTC. It encodes CASGLAGSERYTF. Filled out from reference TRBV12-5 and TRBJ1-2, the complete variable domain reads DARVTQTPRHKVTEMGQEVTMRCQPILGHNTVFWYRQTMMQGLELLAYFRNRAPLDDSGMPKDRFSAEMPDATLATLKIQPSEPRDSAVYFCASGLAGSERYTFGSGTRLTVV.

The rearrangement uses TRBV10-1 and TRBJ2-5; 8 bases agree with TRBD2. The CDR3 consists of 18 residues. CDR1 and CDR2 (germline): WNHNN, SYGVQD (reference sequence). The ends lost 2 bases at V and 2 bases at J; junction bases unmatched: 13. CDR3 in amino acids: CASSEGFVGSGVQETQYF. For the CDR3, the DNA is TGCGCCAGCAGTGAGGGGTTTGTGGGTAGCGGGGTACAAGAGACCCAGTACTTC.

The chain couples TRBV2 to TRBJ2-5, with no clear D. The CDR3 length is 14 residues. Trimming took off 1 base at V and 1 base at J, with 7 bases between the two ends. Germline loops: CDR1 SNHLY, CDR2 FYNNEI. The DNA for the CDR3 is TGTGCCAGCAGTGAAGTTAGCATCCAAGAGACCCAGTACTTC. This codes for CASSEVSIQETQYF.

This clone was observed a handful of times. The genes are TRBV5-1 and TRBJ1-5; D gene unclear. Trimming shortened V by 0 bases and J by 3 bases, and 10 bases separated the two germline ends. Germline CDR1 reads SGHRS; CDR2 reads YFSETQ. This CDR3 has 15 residues. This chain's CDR3 is CASSLGAEVNQPQHF. The CDR3 coding sequence is TGCGCCAGCAGCTTGGGGGCAGAAGTCAATCAGCCCCAGCATTTT.

The DNA for the CDR3 is TGTGCCAGCAGCACCCCCCTTCCTCATGTGAGCTCCTACGAGCAGTACTTC. Translation gives CASSTPLPHVSSYEQYF. This chain uses TRBV21-1 with TRBJ2-7; the table's D gene call, TRBD2, was not cross checked with the DNA. TRBV21-1 is labeled a pseudogene. CDR3 length: 17 residues.

This clone was recorded a few times. The V call is TRBV2, the J call TRBJ2-3; D possibly corresponds to TRBD2 (6 bases). The CDR3 is 16 residues long. The ends were cut back, 5 bases at V and 2 bases at J, with 17 bases in the middle. Per the germline V gene, CDR1 is SNHLY and CDR2 is FYNNEI. Written as DNA, the CDR3 is TGTGCCAGCAGTCCAGCCGCCGGGACTTCCACAGATACGCAGTATTTT. Encoded protein: CASSPAAGTSTDTQYF. The entire variable domain, with the rest obtained from reference TRBV2 and TRBJ2-3, is as follows: EPEVTQTPSHQVTQMGQEVILRCVPISNHLYFYWYRQILGQKVEFLVSFYNNEISEKSEIFDDQFSVERPDGSNFTLKIRSTKLEDSAMYFCASSPAAGTSTDTQYFGPGTRLTVL.

This clone was seen only once. The chain has TRBV6-1 and TRBJ1-5; TRBD1 aligns across 9 bases. This CDR3 has 16 residues. Germline V lookup: CDR1 MNHNS, CDR2 SASEGT. The junction had 8 bases not matched to a gene; V was cut back by 3 bases and J by 5 bases. CDR3 loop: CASSDRQGVWDQPQHF. In nucleotides, the CDR3 is TGTGCCAGCAGTGATAGACAGGGGGTTTGGGATCAGCCCCAGCATTTT.

This clone has just one count. This chain uses TRBV7-9 with TRBJ2-7; TRBD1 aligns across 9 bases. Losses at the gene ends were 2 bases for V and 6 bases for J; bases not matched to a gene: 11. The CDR3 consists of 16 residues. Per germline, CDR1 SEHNR and CDR2 FQNEAQ (reference sequence). The CDR3 sequence: CASSLWTGEGAGEQYF. For the CDR3, the DNA is TGTGCCAGCAGCTTATGGACAGGGGAAGGAGCGGGCGAGCAGTACTTC.

The rearrangement joins TRBV19 to TRBJ1-5; D gene unclear. Per germline, CDR1 LNHDA and CDR2 SQIVND (reference sequence). This CDR3 comprises 12 residues. Trimming shortened V by 5 bases and J by 7 bases, and 9 bases separated the two germline ends. Here the CDR3 reads CASSPLGQPQHF. The CDR3 nucleotides read TGTGCCAGTAGTCCCCTGGGCCAGCCCCAGCATTTT.

This chain connects TRBV20-1 to TRBJ2-2; tentative D call: TRBD2 (6 bases). The CDR3 runs to 14 residues. The V end lost 3 bases, the J end lost 0 bases, and 8 bases lay between the germline ends. Germline values: CDR1 DFQATT, CDR2 SNEGSKA (reference sequence). The CDR3 DNA sequence: TGCAGTGCTAGTCGGAGGGCGAACACCGGGGAGCTGTTTTTT. It encodes CSASRRANTGELFF.